This T cell receptor beta chain was found in a study of blood T cell repertoires in COVID-19. Clones were sequenced by immunoSEQ multiplex PCR, and TCRdb holds only the in-frame ones, with some missing. Among under 300,000 clones, around nine tenths were seen once, and the ten largest hold 1.9%. All enrollees were roughly 18 to 89 years old and from about two dozen US areas. Participants' reported clinical history set cohort assignment. Recovery meant two consecutive negative NP/OP PCR tests, professional clearance, or resolved symptoms. The sample comprised PBMCs or T cells enriched from blood (not recorded which). The receptor comes from a woman aged 60-70 years who had recovered from COVID-19.

CDR3 nucleotide sequence: TGTGCCAGCAGCCGGTCGAGGACCTACAATGAGCAGTTCTTC. It translates to CASSRSRTYNEQFF. The rearrangement links TRBV11-3 to TRBJ2-1; D is unclear. The V end was cut by 5 bases, the J end by 2 bases, with 10 bases between. This CDR3 contains 14 residues. CDR1 SGHNT and CDR2 YENEEA come from the germline V gene.